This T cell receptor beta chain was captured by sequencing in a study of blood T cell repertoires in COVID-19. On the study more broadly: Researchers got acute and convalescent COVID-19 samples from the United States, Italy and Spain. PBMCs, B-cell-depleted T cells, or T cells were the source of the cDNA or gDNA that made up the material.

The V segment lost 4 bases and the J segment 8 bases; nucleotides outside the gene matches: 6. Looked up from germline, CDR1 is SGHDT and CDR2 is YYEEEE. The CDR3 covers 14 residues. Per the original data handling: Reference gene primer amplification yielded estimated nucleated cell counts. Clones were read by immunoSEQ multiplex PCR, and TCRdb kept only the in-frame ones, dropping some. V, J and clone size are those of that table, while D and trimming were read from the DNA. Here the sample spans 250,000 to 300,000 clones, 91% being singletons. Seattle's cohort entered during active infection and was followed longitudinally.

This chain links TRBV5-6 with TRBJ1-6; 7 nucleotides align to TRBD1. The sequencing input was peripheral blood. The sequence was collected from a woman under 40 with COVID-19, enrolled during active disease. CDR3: CASSLDRDHSPLHF. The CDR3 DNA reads TGTGCCAGCAGCCTCGACAGGGATCATTCACCCCTCCACTTT.